These T cell receptor beta chains were read from a single sample in a study of shared clonotypes between healthy human individuals. Sequencing used immunoSEQ multiplex PCR; TCRdb keeps in-frame clones, though not all of them. Counted here are millions of clones, roughly 95% occurring once; the ten biggest clones make up roughly 1%. The sample was naive CD8+ T cells sorted from blood. Receptors were obtained from a man younger than 35 in good health. CDR3s include the opening cysteine and the closing phenylalanine or tryptophan. D genes are given only for firm matches. A clone size is listed for some rows: how often the clone was seen (once, few, many), or a class if it is expanded.

j_call,v_call,d_call,clone_size,cdr3_nt,cdr3_aa
TRBJ2-2,TRBV7-9,TRBD1,.,TGTGCCAGCAGCTGGGGACCTGGACAGGGGGCCCACACCGGGGAGCTGTTTTTT,CASSWGPGQGAHTGELFF
TRBJ1-1,TRBV4-1,TRBD1,.,TGCGCCAGCAGCCCTCCCGGACAGGGAGGTACTGAAGCTTTCTTT,CASSPPGQGGTEAFF
TRBJ2-3,TRBV7-2,.,.,TGTGCCAGCAGCTTAGAGAGCGCCGATACGCAGTATTTT,CASSLESADTQYF
TRBJ2-1,TRBV11-3,.,.,TGTGCCAGCAGCTTAGACAGAAGCTCCTACAATGAGCAGTTCTTC,CASSLDRSSYNEQFF
TRBJ1-4,TRBV27,.,.,TGTGCCAGCAGTTTAATTTCCCGCGAAAAACTGTTTTTT,CASSLISREKLFF
TRBJ2-4,TRBV9,.,.,TGTGCCAGCAGCGGTGAGGGAAACATTCAGTACTTC,CASSGEGNIQYF
TRBJ2-5,TRBV28,.,.,TGTGCCAGCAGTTTCATTGGGGAGAGGAAGACCCAGTACTTC,CASSFIGERKTQYF
TRBJ1-2,TRBV9,.,.,TGTGCCAGCAGCGACGGGGTCTATGGCTACACCTTC,CASSDGVYGYTF
TRBJ2-7,TRBV2,TRBD2,.,TGTGCCAGCAGTGGGGGGGGAGATTACGAGCAGTACTTC,CASSGGGDYEQYF
TRBJ2-3,TRBV7-2,.,.,TGTGCCAGCAGCTTTTCTAGGGAACTCACAGATACGCAGTATTTT,CASSFSRELTDTQYF
TRBJ2-7,TRBV7-2,.,.,TGTGCCAGCAGCTTAGCGCTCAACTACCCCTACGAGCAGTACTTC,CASSLALNYPYEQYF
TRBJ1-4,TRBV6-5,.,.,TGTGCCAGCAGGCCCGGGACCGGAACTAATGAAAAACTGTTTTTT,CASRPGTGTNEKLFF
TRBJ2-7,TRBV11-2,TRBD2,.,TGTGCCAGCAGCCCGAGCGGACTAGCGGGAGTAGGCGAGCAGTACTTC,CASSPSGLAGVGEQYF
TRBJ1-6,TRBV19,.,few,TGTGCCAGTAGTACGACCCAGGGTTTGGGCTCACCCCTCCACTTT,CASSTTQGLGSPLHF
TRBJ2-1,TRBV5-6,TRBD2,.,TGTGCCAGCAGCTTAGCCGGGGGACTAATCTCCTACAATGAGCAGTTCTTC,CASSLAGGLISYNEQFF
TRBJ2-7,TRBV4-1,TRBD2,.,TGCGCCAGCAGCCAAGAGTCACTAGCGGGTGCTTCCTTCTACTTC,CASSQESLAGASFYF